One sample yielded the 6 T cell receptor beta chains listed below, sequenced in a study of early T cells in non-severe SARS-CoV-2 infection. TCRdb called the 5' RACE reads again in MiXCR, with one record for every CDR3 protein. Of 65,000 to 85,000 distinct CDR3 sequences detected, around 15% appear once; the ten largest clones hold around 12%. The source material was whole blood. All receptors derive from an adult who was a healthcare worker with PCR-confirmed SARS-CoV-2 infection or an uninfected control (not recorded which).

The V call is TRBV10-3, the J call TRBJ1-2, with no clear D. The V and J ends lost 5 bases and 2 bases respectively, with 9 bases between them. The V gene's germline CDR1 is ENHRY and CDR2 SYGVKD. The CDR3 runs to 13 residues. In DNA form, the CDR3 reads TGTGCCATCAGTTGGACCGACAACTATGGCTACACCTTC. This encodes CAISWTDNYGYTF.

The chain uses TRBV11-2 and TRBJ1-4, with D perhaps TRBD1 (6 bases). V shed 4 bases and J shed 7 bases, with 13 bases lying between them. This CDR3 contains 14 residues. The germline CDR1 and CDR2 sequences are SGHAT and FQNNGV. The CDR3 DNA reads TGTGCCAGCAGCTCGGGCAGGGGTACTGAAAAACTGTTTTTT. It codes for CASSSGRGTEKLFF. Drawing the rest from reference TRBV11-2 and TRBJ1-4, the complete variable domain is EAGVAQSPRYKIIEKRQSVAFWCNPISGHATLYWYQQILGQGPKLLIQFQNNGVVDDSQLPKDRFSAERLKGVDSTLKIQPAKLEDSAVYLCASSSGRGTEKLFFGSGTQLSVL.

The V gene is TRBV7-8, the J gene TRBJ2-7; D not certain. Germline V CDR1 and CDR2: SGHVS, FQNEAQ. The CDR3 runs 17 residues. Trimming took off 3 bases at V and 5 bases at J, with 23 bases between the two ends. The chain's CDR3 is CASSFWGFEGPIHEQYF. Here the CDR3 DNA reads TGTGCCAGCAGCTTTTGGGGTTTCGAAGGACCAATACACGAGCAGTACTTC.

This clonotype turned up a few times. J is TRBJ2-7 and V is TRBV5-4, with D possibly matching TRBD1 (6 bases). Trimming cost V 4 bases and J 0 bases, with 8 bases left between them. The germline V gene encodes CDR1 SGHNT and CDR2 YYREEE (reference sequence). The CDR3 length is 13 residues. The CDR3 DNA follows: TGTGCCAGCAGCCAACAGGGCTCCTACGAGCAGTACTTC. It encodes CASSQQGSYEQYF.

This sequence joins TRBV29-1 and TRBJ2-2; 8 bases agree with TRBD1. The CDR3 spans 14 residues. Germline V CDR1 and CDR2: SQVTM, ANQGSEA. The junction had 6 bases not matched to a gene; V was cut back by 5 bases and J by 4 bases. The CDR3 is CSVFQGAVTGELFF. The DNA of the CDR3 is TGCAGCGTTTTTCAGGGGGCAGTCACCGGGGAGCTGTTTTTT.

This rearrangement joins TRBV7-9 to TRBJ1-2; 10 positions match TRBD1. The CDR3 consists of 16 residues. Trimming at V came to 1 base and at J to 5 bases, leaving 7 bases not matched to a gene. Germline V lookup: CDR1 SEHNR, CDR2 FQNEAQ (reference sequence). CDR3 nucleotide sequence: TGTGCCAGCAGCTTAGACTTGGGACAGGGGACTTATGGCTACACCTTC. It is translated as CASSLDLGQGTYGYTF.